This T cell receptor (beta chain) was obtained from a study of blood T cell repertoires in COVID-19. Clones were sequenced by immunoSEQ multiplex PCR, and TCRdb holds only the in-frame ones, with some missing. The sample has 200,000 to 250,000 clones; around nine tenths are singletons. Trimming removed 8 bases at V and 1 base at J, with 6 bases between. The germline V gene has CDR1 LGHDT and CDR2 YNNKEL (reference sequence). The CDR3 runs 11 residues. This clone was counted between two and nine times. Sequencing was carried out using peripheral blood. The genes are TRBV3-1 (or the pseudogene TRBV3-2) and TRBJ2-7; D call uncertain. This clonotype was obtained from an older woman who had recovered from COVID-19. This CDR3 is CASGGSYEQYF. Here the CDR3 DNA reads TGTGCCAGCGGCGGTTCCTACGAGCAGTACTTC.